This is a list of T cell receptor beta chains from one sample in a study of control samples from healthy donors and cancer patients. Profiling relied on immunoSEQ multiplex PCR, and the TCRdb table lists in-frame clones only, not all of them. The table lists about 160,000 clones, 96% of them singletons. Sequenced sample: blood. The receptors were gathered from a woman aged 25 to 39 in good health. Each CDR3 is given with its conserved first and last residue. The D gene is left open where the match is weak. Part of the rows lack a size; the others show once, few, many or a class for expanded clones.

v_call	j_call	d_call	clone_size	cdr3_aa	cdr3_nt
TRBV30	TRBJ1-1	NA	NA	CAWIRTAQLGAFF	TGTGCCTGGATCAGAACAGCCCAATTAGGAGCTTTCTTT
TRBV19	TRBJ2-1	NA	NA	CASSILGRSNEQFF	TGTGCCAGTAGTATATTGGGCAGGAGCAATGAGCAGTTCTTC
TRBV28	TRBJ1-4	TRBD1	NA	CASSPGTGTATNEKLFF	TGTGCCAGCAGTCCCGGGACAGGGACTGCAACTAATGAAAAACTGTTTTTT
TRBV5-1	TRBJ2-1	NA	NA	CASSPTGTQTSYNEQFF	TGCGCCAGCAGCCCTACCGGGACCCAAACTTCCTACAATGAGCAGTTCTTC
TRBV30	TRBJ2-2	NA	NA	CAWSDRGGANTGELFF	TGTGCCTGGAGTGACCGTGGTGGGGCGAACACCGGGGAGCTGTTTTTT
TRBV7-9	TRBJ2-3	NA	NA	CASSLGEGQYF	TGTGCCAGCAGCTTAGGGGAAGGGCAGTATTTT
TRBV7-3	TRBJ1-3	TRBD1	NA	CASSPSWDSGDTIYF	TGTGCCAGCAGCCCCTCATGGGACAGCGGAGACACCATATATTTT
TRBV27	TRBJ1-2	TRBD1	NA	CASPRDRVPSF	TGTGCCAGCCCCAGGGACAGAGTACCGTCCTTC
TRBV10-3	TRBJ2-2	NA	NA	CAISDRITGELFF	TGTGCCATCAGTGATCGAATAACCGGGGAGCTGTTTTTT
TRBV11-2	TRBJ2-3	NA	NA	CASSFGDTQYF	TGTGCCAGCAGCTTTGGGGATACGCAGTATTTT
TRBV27	TRBJ1-2	NA	NA	CASRGTPRNYRPGGYTF	TGTGCCAGCAGAGGGACGCCGAGGAATTACCGTCCGGGGGGCTACACCTTC
TRBV2	TRBJ1-1	NA	NA	CASTLLRTEAFF	TGTGCCAGCACCCTTCTGAGGACTGAAGCTTTCTTT
TRBV28	TRBJ1-6	NA	NA	CASSFLGGQNSPLHF	TGTGCCAGCAGTTTCCTGGGGGGGCAGAATTCACCCCTCCACTTT
TRBV3-1/TRBV3-2	TRBJ2-1	NA	NA	CASSRSADSYNEQFF	TGTGCCAGCAGCCGTAGCGCAGACTCCTACAATGAGCAGTTCTTC
TRBV6-6	TRBJ2-3	NA	NA	CASRTQGTDTQYF	TGTGCCAGCAGAACACAGGGTACAGATACGCAGTATTTT
TRBV19	TRBJ2-2	TRBD1	NA	CASRTGTGRTGELFF	TGTGCCAGTAGAACTGGGACAGGGAGGACCGGGGAGCTGTTTTTT
TRBV5-1	TRBJ1-2	TRBD1	NA	CASSRGQGGYMGYTF	TGCGCCAGCAGCAGAGGACAGGGTGGTTATATGGGCTACACCTTC
TRBV11-2	TRBJ2-6	TRBD1	NA	CASSLEDRGGLSGANVLTF	TGTGCCAGCAGCTTAGAGGACAGGGGGGGACTCTCTGGGGCCAACGTCCTGACTTTC
TRBV30	TRBJ2-7	NA	NA	CAWSVLATYEQYF	TGTGCCTGGAGTGTATTGGCAACCTACGAGCAGTACTTC
TRBV29-1	TRBJ1-1	NA	NA	CSVVPLVNTEAFF	TGCAGCGTTGTTCCTCTGGTGAACACTGAAGCTTTCTTT
TRBV29-1	TRBJ2-3	NA	NA	CSVGGGTDTQYF	TGCAGCGTTGGAGGGGGGACAGATACGCAGTATTTT
TRBV6-5	TRBJ2-7	NA	NA	CASSRRPDYEQYF	TGTGCCAGCAGTAGGAGGCCTGACTACGAGCAGTACTTC
TRBV5-8	TRBJ1-2	NA	NA	CASSLQNYGYTF	TGTGCCAGCAGCTTACAGAACTATGGCTACACCTTC
TRBV11-3	TRBJ2-1	TRBD2	NA	CASSSPNSGVYEQFF	TGTGCCAGCAGCTCACCGAATAGCGGGGTCTATGAGCAGTTCTTC
TRBV6-4	TRBJ2-7	TRBD1	NA	CASSGTGVCYEQYF	TGTGCCAGCAGTGGGACAGGGGTCTGTTACGAGCAGTACTTC
TRBV20-1	TRBJ2-5	TRBD2	NA	CSASTTSGRAGETQYF	TGCAGTGCTAGTACGACTAGCGGGAGGGCCGGAGAGACCCAGTACTTC
TRBV6-6	TRBJ2-7	NA	NA	CASSYADGFDEQYF	TGTGCCAGCAGTTACGCCGACGGGTTCGACGAGCAGTACTTC
TRBV3-1/TRBV3-2	TRBJ2-1	NA	NA	CASSQNPGNEQFF	TGTGCCAGCAGCCAAAACCCTGGCAATGAGCAGTTCTTC
TRBV5-5	TRBJ2-5	NA	NA	CASSLDRFTQYF	TGTGCCAGCAGCCTCGACAGGTTCACCCAGTACTTC
TRBV5-5	TRBJ1-1	TRBD1	NA	CASSLVGTAEAFF	TGTGCCAGCAGCTTGGTCGGGACAGCTGAAGCTTTCTTT
TRBV6-5	TRBJ2-7	NA	NA	CASLDSAYEQYF	TGTGCCAGCCTGGACTCCGCCTACGAGCAGTACTTC
TRBV9	TRBJ1-2	NA	NA	CASSSDRRRSNYGYTF	TGTGCCAGCAGCTCCGACCGCAGGCGCTCTAACTATGGCTACACCTTC
TRBV18	TRBJ2-6	TRBD1	NA	CASSGTGGSGANVLTF	TGTGCCAGCTCAGGGACAGGGGGTTCTGGGGCCAACGTCCTGACTTTC
TRBV29-1	TRBJ1-1	TRBD1	once	CSVEVAGGTEAFF	TGCAGCGTTGAAGTGGCAGGGGGCACTGAAGCTTTCTTT
TRBV2	TRBJ1-5	NA	NA	CASSDDRDRLFNQPQHF	TGTGCCAGCAGTGACGACCGGGACCGACTCTTTAATCAGCCCCAGCATTTT
TRBV19	TRBJ1-6	TRBD1	once	CASSLGQGIPSPLHF	TGTGCCAGTAGCCTCGGACAGGGAATACCCTCACCCCTCCACTTT
TRBV6-5	TRBJ1-5	TRBD1	NA	CASGQGNQPQHF	TGTGCCAGCGGACAGGGCAATCAGCCCCAGCATTTT
TRBV28	TRBJ2-1	TRBD2	NA	CASSLGTSGRAGNEQFF	TGTGCCAGCAGTTTGGGGACTAGCGGGAGGGCCGGGAATGAGCAGTTCTTC
TRBV5-4	TRBJ2-2	NA	NA	CASSLKQTFANTGELFF	TGTGCCAGCAGCTTGAAGCAGACCTTCGCGAACACCGGGGAGCTGTTTTTT
TRBV28	TRBJ1-5	NA	NA	CASYDRPLDPQHF	TGTGCCAGCTACGACAGGCCCCTGGATCCCCAGCATTTT
TRBV5-8	TRBJ2-1	TRBD1	NA	CASSHYPGTGGWVKYNEQFF	TGTGCCAGCAGCCACTATCCGGGGACAGGGGGTTGGGTTAAGTACAATGAGCAGTTCTTC
TRBV28	TRBJ1-1	NA	NA	CASSSPPEGRTEAFF	TGTGCCAGCAGCTCCCCCCCGGAGGGTCGGACTGAAGCTTTCTTT
TRBV11-2	TRBJ2-7	NA	once	CASSLWALVLENEQYF	TGTGCCAGCAGCTTATGGGCCTTAGTTTTAGAAAACGAGCAGTACTTC
TRBV6-6	TRBJ2-1	TRBD1	once	CASSNWGQAYNEQFF	TGTGCCAGCAGTAATTGGGGACAGGCCTACAATGAGCAGTTCTTC
TRBV5-4	TRBJ2-2	NA	NA	CASSLAQARDTGELFF	TGTGCCAGCAGCTTGGCCCAGGCTCGGGACACCGGGGAGCTGTTTTTT
TRBV4-1	TRBJ1-1	NA	NA	CASSLRAGVMNTEAFF	TGCGCCAGCAGCCTCCGAGCGGGAGTCATGAACACTGAAGCTTTCTTT
TRBV3-1/TRBV3-2	TRBJ2-3	NA	NA	CASSQRHTDTQYF	TGTGCCAGCAGCCAGAGGCACACAGATACGCAGTATTTT
TRBV6-2/TRBV6-3	TRBJ2-3	NA	many	CASSYLGGERQDTQYF	TGTGCCAGCAGTTACCTCGGCGGGGAGCGCCAAGATACGCAGTATTTT
TRBV5-4	TRBJ2-5	NA	NA	CASSSRGKGSRETQYF	TGTGCCAGCAGCTCGAGGGGGAAGGGCTCGAGGGAGACCCAGTACTTC
TRBV5-5	TRBJ1-6	NA	NA	CASSIMGPLHF	TGTGCCAGCAGCATCATGGGGCCCCTCCACTTT
TRBV5-1	TRBJ1-1	TRBD1	NA	CASSQDRETEAFF	TGCGCCAGCAGCCAGGACAGGGAGACTGAAGCTTTCTTT
TRBV18	TRBJ1-1	NA	NA	CASSPRQNTEAFF	TGTGCCAGCTCACCACGGCAGAACACTGAAGCTTTCTTT
TRBV15	TRBJ1-1	TRBD1	NA	CATSRTGLNTEAFF	TGTGCCACCAGCAGGACAGGGTTGAACACTGAAGCTTTCTTT
TRBV28	TRBJ2-1	TRBD2	NA	CASSWTLAGEQFF	TGTGCCAGCAGTTGGACCCTAGCGGGTGAGCAGTTCTTC